Shown below are 7 T cell receptor beta chains from a single sample sequenced in a study of blood T cells in healthy people across ages. A second 7 to 11 cycle PCR used barcoded and J-beta primers. TCRdb passed the 5' RACE reads through MiXCR, listing each CDR3 protein once. The sample lists approximately 2,000,000 distinct CDR3 sequences, around 40% occurring once. The material sequenced was blood. The receptors were gathered from a human donor in good health.

This clonotype was seen only once. V and J are TRBV27 and TRBJ2-4; 7 nucleotides line up with TRBD1. The tail of the sequence fits TRBJ2-7 better, so the J call may be wrong. The CDR3 length is 14 residues. Germline V CDR1 and CDR2: MNHEY, SMNVEV (reference sequence). CDR3 in DNA: TGTGCCAGCAACCCGACAGGGTTCCGCTACGAGCAGTACTTC. Protein: CASNPTGFRYEQYF.

The V gene is TRBV6-2 or TRBV6-3, the J gene TRBJ2-7; D is undetermined. The CDR3 has 14 residues. Germline V gene sequence: CDR1 MNHEY, CDR2 SVGEGT. V dropped 2 bases and J dropped 0 bases, with 8 bases sitting between them. The CDR3 sequence is CASSYQDNSYEQYF. CDR3 nucleotides: TGTGCCAGCAGTTACCAAGACAACTCCTACGAGCAGTACTTC.

The chain links TRBV29-1 to TRBJ2-7; D unclear. V lost 0 bases and J lost 2, with 8 bases in between. This CDR3 contains 13 residues. Per germline, CDR1 SQVTM and CDR2 ANQGSEA. The CDR3 DNA reads as TGCAGCGTTGAAGAGACTGAAACCTACGAGCAGTACTTC. Protein: CSVEETETYEQYF.

In this sample, this clonotype turned up a few times. V gene TRBV6-2 or TRBV6-3 combines with J gene TRBJ2-6; weak D call: TRBD2 (6 bases). Germline CDR1 MNHEY, CDR2 SVGEGT. This CDR3 is 14 amino acids long. Trimming shortened V by 10 bases and J by 1 base, and 11 bases separated the two germline ends. CDR3 DNA: TGTGCCACCGCCGGGGGATCTGGGGCCAACGTCCTGACTTTC. Residues: CATAGGSGANVLTF.

This chain's CDR3 is CSAPERGSYNEQFF. CDR3 DNA: TGCAGTGCTCCGGAGCGGGGGTCCTACAATGAGCAGTTCTTC. This rearrangement joins TRBV20-1 to TRBJ2-1; 8 positions agree with TRBD2. The V gene end was trimmed by 5 bases and the J gene end by 1 base; junction bases not matched to a gene: 4. The V gene's germline CDR1 is DFQATT and CDR2 SNEGSKA (reference sequence). The length of the CDR3 is 14 residues.

The chain employs TRBV19 and TRBJ2-7, with D maybe TRBD1 (5 bases). CDR3 length: 14 residues. CDR1 is LNHDA and CDR2 is SQIVND in the germline V gene (reference sequence). Trimming took off 4 bases at V and 2 bases at J, with 12 bases between the two ends. The CDR3: CASSNGQGPYEQYF. CDR3 DNA sequence: TGTGCCAGTAGTAACGGGCAGGGTCCCTACGAGCAGTACTTC.

This clonotype was seen a handful of times. The chain carries TRBV5-6 and TRBJ2-3; 10 nucleotides align to TRBD1. V shed 4 bases, J shed 3 bases, and the junction held 8 bases outside the gene matches. Per the germline V gene, CDR1 is SGHDT and CDR2 is YYEEEE. This CDR3 has 16 amino acids. The chain's CDR3 is CASSLLTGGGTDTQYF. As DNA, the CDR3 is TGTGCCAGCAGCCTCCTGACAGGGGGCGGAACAGATACGCAGTATTTT.